The present T cell receptor (beta chain) was sequenced within a study of graft-versus-host responses after intestinal transplantation. On this clone itself: No antigen is known for it.

Here immunoSEQ multiplex PCR was the method, and the copy in TCRdb shows in-frame clones only, minus some. Of approximately 99,000 clones in the sample, 85% to 95% were seen once. CDR3 size: 15 residues. V shed 5 bases, J shed 2 bases, and the junction held 7 bases outside the gene matches. Germline assignment: CDR1 LNHDA and CDR2 SQIVND (reference sequence). Study outcomes and limitations: Maximum circulating GvH clone levels tracked with early post-transplant HvG decreases.

The chain joins TRBV19 to TRBJ2-7, with 9 nucleotides matching TRBD1. This TCR came from a human donor who was the organ donor for an intestinal transplant. Sample: unstimulated CD8+ T cells sorted from spleen or lymph node cells, taken before transplant. CDR3 in DNA: TGTGCCAGTAGTCCCGGGACAGGGCTTGCCTACGAGCAGTACTTC. Translated, it gives CASSPGTGLAYEQYF. The full variable domain, its missing parts supplied by reference TRBV19 and TRBJ2-7, is DGGITQSPKYLFRKEGQNVTLSCEQNLNHDAMYWYRQDPGQGLRLIYYSQIVNDFQKGDIAEGYSVSREKKESFPLTVTSAQKNPTAFYLCASSPGTGLAYEQYFGPGTRLTVT.